The clone carrying this TCR beta chain occurred many times. Its antigen is unidentified. This record comes from a study of T cells in Graves' hyperthyroidism and ophthalmopathy. Study-level findings and limits: Ophthalmopathy was told apart from stable hyperthyroidism by a 13 V-J model.

From RNA transcripts, TCR beta CDR3 regions were amplified. During a first-round RT-PCR of the TCR CDR3, the HTBI primer set was used. TCRdb reprocessed the multiplex PCR reads with MiXCR, giving one entry per CDR3 protein. The sample has a few hundred thousand distinct CDR3 sequences; approximately 44% are singletons. The CDR3 runs to 16 residues. CDR1 and CDR2 (germline): LGHDT, YNNKEL (reference sequence). Trimming pared 1 base from V and 0 bases from J, leaving 10 bases between. Stable Graves' hyperthyroidism meant no ophthalmopathy progression within 18 months. Patients were aged 18 to 65, had disease duration under 2 months, and had newly diagnosed hyperthyroidism. Exclusion of a patient resulted from uncontrolled infection, other autoimmune disease, pregnancy or lactation.

The sequence came from a woman between 18 and 29 years old with Graves' hyperthyroidism. The V call is TRBV3-1, the J call TRBJ1-5, with TRBD1 as a possible D gene (5 bases). Sequenced: peripheral blood or thyroid tissue (not recorded which). Written as DNA, the CDR3 is TGTGCCAGCAGCCAAGCCGGGACGGATAGCAATCAGCCCCAGCATTTT. It is translated as CASSQAGTDSNQPQHF.